A single sample is the source of the 10 T cell receptor beta chains below, sequenced in a study of early T cells in non-severe SARS-CoV-2 infection. Using its own MiXCR run on the 5' RACE reads, TCRdb lists one record per CDR3 protein. The table has about 110,000 distinct CDR3 sequences, over 10% seen once; the top ten hold roughly 2.9%. The source material was whole blood. All receptors come from an adult who was a healthcare worker with PCR-confirmed SARS-CoV-2 infection or an uninfected control (not recorded which).

This clonotype was observed many times. The V call is TRBV9, the J call TRBJ2-3; 10 bases line up with TRBD2. Looked up from germline, CDR1 is SGDLS and CDR2 is YYNGEE. The CDR3 spans 15 residues. The J segment lost 4 bases and the V segment lost 3 bases, leaving 5 bases of the junction unmatched. The CDR3: CASSAAGTSADTQYF. The CDR3 DNA sequence: TGTGCCAGCAGCGCGGCCGGGACTAGCGCAGATACGCAGTATTTT.

The gene calls are TRBV14 and TRBJ1-6; possibly TRBD1 for D (5 bases). Trimming removed 7 bases from V and 8 bases from J, with 15 bases in between. The CDR3 contains 14 residues. CDR1 is SGHDN, CDR2 FVKESK, per germline. The CDR3 here is CASKLPGFDSPLHF. The CDR3 nucleotides are TGTGCCAGCAAACTTCCAGGGTTTGATTCACCCCTCCACTTT.

This clonotype showed up many times. The chain recombines TRBV7-9 with TRBJ1-2; D uncertain. V dropped 0 bases and J dropped 4 bases, with 12 bases sitting between them. The CDR3 is 15 residues long. Germline CDR1 and CDR2: SEHNR and FQNEAQ (reference sequence). This CDR3 reads CASSLALSGAYGYTF. The DNA of the CDR3 is TGTGCCAGCAGCTTAGCGTTGTCAGGCGCCTATGGCTACACCTTC.

This clonotype was seen a few times. Its ends do not fully match the called genes, so a read error is possible. The chain links TRBV7-7 to TRBJ2-3; either TRBD1 or TRBD2 may supply D (5 bases each). The CDR3 runs to 14 residues. From germline, CDR1 is SSHAT and CDR2 FNYEAQ (reference sequence). The CDR3 here is CASSLGTVTDTQYF. In DNA form, the CDR3 reads TGTGCTAGCAGCTTGGGGACGGTCACAGATACGCAGTATTTT.

This clonotype was recorded at least ten times. This chain joins TRBV5-1 and TRBJ2-7, with D unresolved. V lost 0 bases to trimming and J lost 2 bases, with 3 bases between them. The CDR3 totals 12 residues. From germline, CDR1 is SGHRS and CDR2 YFSETQ. CDR3 DNA: TGCGCCAGCAGCTTGGCCCCCTACGAGCAGTACTTC. Encoded protein: CASSLAPYEQYF.

This clonotype was detected a few times. V and J are TRBV5-6 and TRBJ2-2, with D possibly TRBD2 on 6 matching bases. Germline V gene data show CDR1 as SGHDT and CDR2 as YYEEEE. CDR3 length: 18 residues. Between the trimmed V and J ends, which lost 4 bases and 1 base, there was a span of 20 bases. DNA for the CDR3: TGTGCCAGCAGCGTGTACCACCGTTTTAGCGGGAACACCGGGGAGCTGTTTTTT. This sequence encodes CASSVYHRFSGNTGELFF.

At least ten counts were recorded for this clonotype. The chain couples TRBV6-1 to TRBJ1-1; the match to TRBD1 covers 10 bases. Germline values: CDR1 MNHNS, CDR2 SASEGT. After removal of 4 bases from V and 10 bases from J, the junction contained 9 bases not matched to a gene. The CDR3 covers 14 residues. In nucleotides, the CDR3 is TGTGCCAGCAGTGTAGACCGGGACAGGGGCCGAGCTTTCTTT. Its translation is CASSVDRDRGRAFF.

The V call is TRBV7-2, the J call TRBJ2-3; D remains ambiguous. The CDR3 is 14 amino acids. The ends were cut back, 0 bases at V and 4 bases at J, with 8 bases in the middle. The germline CDR1 and CDR2 sequences are SGHTA and FQGNSA. The CDR3 sequence: CASSLASTSDTQYF. CDR3 DNA sequence: TGTGCCAGCAGCTTAGCGTCGACATCAGATACGCAGTATTTT.

This chain uses TRBV29-1 with TRBJ1-2; no clear D. Germline V gene lookup returns CDR1 SQVTM and CDR2 ANQGSEA. The CDR3 spans 10 residues. V was shortened by 3 bases and J by 9 bases, with 8 bases between the two germline ends. CDR3 amino acids: CSVEGGRYTF. The DNA of the CDR3 is TGCAGCGTTGAGGGCGGTCGCTACACCTTC.

Of note for this clonotype: The junction departs from germline at one end; a sequencing error may be responsible. The chain carries TRBV6-5 and TRBJ2-1; D perhaps matches TRBD2 (5 bases). Germline V gives CDR1 MNHEY, CDR2 SVGAGI. The CDR3 extends over 13 amino acids. The DNA of the CDR3 is TGTGCCGGCAGCCGGGATGGTTACAATGAGCAGTTCTTC. The encoded protein is CAGSRDGYNEQFF.